These T cell receptor beta chains were read from a single sample in a study of control samples from healthy donors and cancer patients. TCRdb's copy holds only in-frame clones and misses some; the assay was immunoSEQ multiplex PCR. The profile shows approximately 70,000 clones, more than 80% of them singletons. Sequenced material: blood. Source of these receptors: a man aged 50-59 years in good health. The CDR3 runs from the conserved cysteine through the conserved F or W. A D gene is named only where the DNA matches it firmly. Clone size is not always given. Where it is, it says once, few, many or a class for expanded clones.

TRBJ2-7 | TRBV7-8 | TRBD1 | few | TGTGCCAGCAGCCGGGGACAGTCCCCCTACGAGCAGTACTTC | CASSRGQSPYEQYF
TRBJ2-3 | TRBV5-1 | NA | NA | TGCGCCAGCAGCGAGAGGACAGGGACCCTAGCGGGACAGGCAGATACGCAGTATTTT | CASSERTGTLAGQADTQYF
TRBJ2-7 | TRBV24-1 | NA | NA | TGTGCCACCAGTGCCCGACTAGGCCTTCACTCCTACGAGCAGTACTTC | CATSARLGLHSYEQYF
TRBJ2-1 | TRBV18 | TRBD2 | NA | TGTGCCAGCACACGGCCAGCGGGAAGGTACAATGAGCAGTTCTTC | CASTRPAGRYNEQFF
TRBJ2-4 | TRBV4-3 | NA | NA | TGCGCCAGCAGCCAAGATGTAGGGGCGGACATTCAGTACTTC | CASSQDVGADIQYF
TRBJ2-7 | TRBV5-4 | NA | NA | TGTGCCAGCAGCTTGGGTGCCTACGAGCAGTACTTC | CASSLGAYEQYF
TRBJ1-5 | TRBV6-2/TRBV6-3 | TRBD1 | NA | TGTGCCAGCAGTTACGAGGTAGGGGGCGGTCAGCCCCAGCATTTT | CASSYEVGGGQPQHF
TRBJ2-3 | TRBV19 | NA | NA | TGTGCCAGTGGCATTTCCTTTGCGGGTACGCAGTATTTT | CASGISFAGTQYF
TRBJ2-5 | TRBV4-3 | TRBD2 | once | TGCGCCAGCAGCCAAGATAGCGGAACTAGCGGGAGGTTTGGGGAGACCCAGTACTTC | CASSQDSGTSGRFGETQYF
TRBJ2-7 | TRBV6-4 | NA | NA | TGTGCCAGCAGTGCGGGACTTCCCTGGAGCGAGCAGTACTTC | CASSAGLPWSEQYF
TRBJ1-6 | TRBV4-1 | TRBD1 | NA | TGCGCCAGCAGCCACACGGACAGGGACCCATCTAATTCACCCCTCCACTTT | CASSHTDRDPSNSPLHF
TRBJ2-7 | TRBV28 | TRBD2 | NA | TGTGCCAGCAGTTTAGTCGGGAGGGGCGAGCAGTACTTC | CASSLVGRGEQYF
TRBJ2-7 | TRBV25-1 | NA | NA | TGTGCCAGCAGTGAACCCTTAGGTAGGGCAGGGGTTCGATACGAGCAGTACTTC | CASSEPLGRAGVRYEQYF
TRBJ2-1 | TRBV13 | NA | NA | TGTGCCAGCAGCGTAGAGGGTTACGGGAGCCCCTCCTACAATGAGCAGTTCTTC | CASSVEGYGSPSYNEQFF
TRBJ2-5 | TRBV7-2 | NA | NA | TGTGCCAGCAGCTTAGTCCAGGGACGGGAGACCCAGTACTTC | CASSLVQGRETQYF
TRBJ2-2 | TRBV19 | NA | NA | TGTGCCAGTAGTATTTTGGGGTTCGGGACCGGGGAGCTGTTTTTT | CASSILGFGTGELFF
TRBJ2-2 | TRBV6-2/TRBV6-3 | TRBD2 | NA | TGTGCCAGCAGCCGGACTAGCGGATTACCGAAGGAGCTGTTTTTT | CASSRTSGLPKELFF
TRBJ2-2 | TRBV3-1/TRBV3-2 | NA | NA | TGTGCCAGCAGCCAACTCCGGATTTCTCGTCGACAGTCCACCGGGGAGCTGTTTTTT | CASSQLRISRRQSTGELFF
TRBJ1-1 | TRBV5-1 | TRBD1 | NA | TGCGCCAGCAGCTTGCAGGGGGCGCGGAACACTGAAGCTTTCTTT | CASSLQGARNTEAFF
TRBJ2-3 | TRBV5-4 | NA | NA | TGTGCCAGCAGCCCCCGGGCGGAGAGCACAGATACGCAGTATTTT | CASSPRAESTDTQYF
TRBJ2-2 | TRBV28 | TRBD2 | NA | TGTGCCAGCAGTTTAACTAGCGGGAGGGCCCCCATCACCGGGGAGCTGTTTTTT | CASSLTSGRAPITGELFF